The 5 T cell receptor beta chains given below trace back to one sample, sequenced in a study of T cell responses to AZD1222 COVID-19 vaccine. Repertoires were generated with immunoSEQ multiplex PCR, while TCRdb's copy carries only in-frame clones and drops some. The data contain about 70,000 clones, less than 95% of them singletons. Sequences were derived from peripheral blood, sampled 28 days after the second AZD1222 dose. The receptor source for this set is an adult who received the AZD1222 COVID-19 vaccine.

The J gene is TRBJ2-1, the V gene TRBV7-3, with 9 bases fitting TRBD1. The CDR3 runs 15 residues. In germline, CDR1 is SGHTA, CDR2 FQGTGA. After removal of 4 bases from V and 1 base from J, the junction contained 2 bases not matched to a gene. CDR3 coding DNA: TGTGCCAGCAGCTCGGACAGGGGTTCCTACAATGAGCAGTTCTTC. As protein: CASSSDRGSYNEQFF. The whole variable domain, remainder taken from reference TRBV7-3 and TRBJ2-1, is GAGVSQTPSNKVTEKGKYVELRCDPISGHTALYWYRQSLGQGPEFLIYFQGTGAADDSGLPNDRFFAVRPEGSVSTLKIQRTERGDSAVYLCASSSDRGSYNEQFFGPGTRLTVL.

The chain employs TRBV30 and TRBJ2-7, with 7 nucleotides matching TRBD1. After removal of 5 bases from V and 2 bases from J, the junction contained 3 bases not matched to a gene. The CDR3 contains 12 residues. Germline values: CDR1 GTSNPN, CDR2 SVGIG (reference sequence). CDR3 bases: TGTGCCTGGGACAGGGATACCTACGAGCAGTACTTC. Protein sequence: CAWDRDTYEQYF.

The chain has TRBV19 and TRBJ1-3; D unclear. The CDR3 runs to 15 residues. V was shortened by 6 bases and J by 0 bases, with 12 bases between the two germline ends. Germline V gene data show CDR1 as LNHDA and CDR2 as SQIVND (reference sequence). CDR3 bases: TGTGCCAGTAGACTGAGAGGTGGCTCTGGAAACACCATATATTTT. Translated, it gives CASRLRGGSGNTIYF.

The J gene is TRBJ2-1, the V gene TRBV7-9, with D possibly matching TRBD2 (5 bases). Trimming pared 2 bases from V and 9 bases from J, leaving 20 bases between. Germline CDR1 and CDR2: SEHNR and FQNEAQ (reference sequence). CDR3 length: 16 residues. Here the CDR3 reads CASSLRAEAGGSEQFF. The CDR3 DNA reads as TGTGCCAGCAGCTTAAGAGCCGAGGCAGGTGGGAGTGAGCAGTTCTTC.

This rearrangement joins TRBV5-1 to TRBJ2-6; 9 nucleotides align to TRBD1. J lost 0 bases, V lost 0 bases, and 4 bases had no gene match. The CDR3 has 18 amino acids. Germline V CDR1 and CDR2: SGHRS, YFSETQ. CDR3 protein: CASSLEGQGVSGANVLTF. CDR3 bases: TGCGCCAGCAGCTTGGAGGGACAGGGCGTCTCTGGGGCCAACGTCCTGACTTTC. The full variable domain, rest sourced from reference TRBV5-1 and TRBJ2-6, is KAGVTQTPRYLIKTRGQQVTLSCSPISGHRSVSWYQQTPGQGLQFLFEYFSETQRNKGNFPGRFSGRQFSNSRSEMNVSTLELGDSALYLCASSLEGQGVSGANVLTFGAGSRLTVL.